The present TCR beta chain was sequenced within a study of vaccination effects on CD4 cells after COVID-19. Overall study: All study participants received two doses of BNT162b2 or mRNA-1273 vaccine.

Clones were read by immunoSEQ multiplex PCR, and TCRdb kept only the in-frame ones, dropping some. The sample has tens of thousands of clones, about 70% seen once. Study-wide points: After vaccination, at late timepoints, clones induced by infection and by vaccine contracted markedly.

Points on this clone: Its antigen is unknown.

The CDR3 contains 15 residues. The germline V gene has CDR1 KGHSH and CDR2 LQKENI. V gave up 2 bases and J gave up 5 bases, with 13 bases separating them. Within the ViraFEST assay, antigen-specific CD4+ T cells underwent expansion with viral peptide pools prior to sequencing. Following an approximately 10-day culture, CD4+ T cells were purified. People in the vaccine group had not been infected with SARS-CoV-2 before, and their nucleocapsid antibodies were negative. Each well held a few million PBMC cultured with approximately 9.7 ug/ml peptides and around 11 IU/ml IL-2. The receptor was derived from a human donor who received a COVID-19 vaccine. The material was CD4+ T cells from PBMCs cultured with HCoV-OC43 spike peptides, obtained before COVID-19 vaccination. The subset: HCoV-OC43 spike overlapping peptide pool stimulation. V and J are TRBV18 and TRBJ1-3; D possibly corresponds to TRBD1 (5 bases). CDR3 in amino acids: CASSPNQGGRNTIYF. The CDR3 DNA reads TGTGCCAGCTCACCAAATCAGGGAGGCAGAAACACCATATATTTT.